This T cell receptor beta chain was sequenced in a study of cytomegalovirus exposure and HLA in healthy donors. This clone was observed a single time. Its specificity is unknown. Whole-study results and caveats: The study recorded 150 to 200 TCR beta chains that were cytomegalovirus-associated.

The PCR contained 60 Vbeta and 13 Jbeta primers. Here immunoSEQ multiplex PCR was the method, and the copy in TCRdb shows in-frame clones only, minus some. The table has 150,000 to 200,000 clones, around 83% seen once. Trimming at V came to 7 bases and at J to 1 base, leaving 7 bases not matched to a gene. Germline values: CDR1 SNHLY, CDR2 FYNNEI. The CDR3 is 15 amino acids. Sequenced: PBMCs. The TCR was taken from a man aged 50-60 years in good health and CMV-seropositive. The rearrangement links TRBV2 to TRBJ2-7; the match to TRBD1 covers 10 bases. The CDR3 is CASKPPGQGSYEQYF. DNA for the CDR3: TGTGCCAGCAAGCCACCGGGACAGGGGTCCTACGAGCAGTACTTC.